This T cell receptor beta chain was captured in a study of blood T cell repertoires in COVID-19. Trimming stripped 1 base from V and 3 bases from J, with 13 bases between. Germline CDR1 and CDR2: SGHTA and FQGNSA. The length of the CDR3 is 15 residues. The data were produced by immunoSEQ multiplex PCR, yet TCRdb's version contains in-frame clones alone and is incomplete. The data contain hundreds of thousands of clones, about 80% of them singletons. This study enrolled people aged roughly 18 to 90 from about 26 US geographic areas. This chain joins TRBV7-2 and TRBJ2-7, with D possibly matching TRBD1 (7 bases). The receptor was isolated from a woman between 35 and 50 years old who had been exposed to COVID-19. Sequenced input: PBMCs or T cells enriched from blood (not recorded which). The CDR3 protein is CASSLGQGGYYEQYF. The CDR3 DNA sequence: TGTGCCAGCAGCTTAGGACAGGGAGGTTACTACGAGCAGTACTTC.